This TCR beta chain stems from a study of T cell repertoires in cytomegalovirus infection. Overall study: Indicated by public TCR beta signatures were CMV infection and matching HLA type.

Study results and limitations: Ex vivo, HLA-C-restricted CMV-specific TCR beta clonotypes prevailed over the rest of the response. There were carriers of CMV plus the relevant HLA, and cumulative public TCR beta family frequency identified them.

There are a few counts of this clonotype. What it binds is unknown. The CDR3 sequence is 14 residues long. Germline V gene data show CDR1 as SGHAT and CDR2 as FQNNGV. Trimming pared 2 bases from V and 1 base from J, leaving 6 bases between. TCRdb reprocessed the reads with MiXCR, giving one entry per CDR3 protein. The sample holds approximately 180,000 distinct CDR3 sequences, 17% seen once. The chain joins TRBV11-2 to TRBJ2-4; D gene unclear. This TCR came from a human donor in good health (CMV status not recorded). Some clones in this sample may be carry-over from other donors' samples. The material sequenced was CD8+ T cells from PBMCs. The CDR3 coding sequence is TGTGCCAGCAGCTTACACCCCGCCAAAAACATTCAGTACTTC. Translation: CASSLHPAKNIQYF. Together with reference TRBV11-2 and TRBJ2-4, the CDR3 gives the full variable domain: EAGVAQSPRYKIIEKRQSVAFWCNPISGHATLYWYQQILGQGPKLLIQFQNNGVVDDSQLPKDRFSAERLKGVDSTLKIQPAKLEDSAVYLCASSLHPAKNIQYFGAGTRLSVL.